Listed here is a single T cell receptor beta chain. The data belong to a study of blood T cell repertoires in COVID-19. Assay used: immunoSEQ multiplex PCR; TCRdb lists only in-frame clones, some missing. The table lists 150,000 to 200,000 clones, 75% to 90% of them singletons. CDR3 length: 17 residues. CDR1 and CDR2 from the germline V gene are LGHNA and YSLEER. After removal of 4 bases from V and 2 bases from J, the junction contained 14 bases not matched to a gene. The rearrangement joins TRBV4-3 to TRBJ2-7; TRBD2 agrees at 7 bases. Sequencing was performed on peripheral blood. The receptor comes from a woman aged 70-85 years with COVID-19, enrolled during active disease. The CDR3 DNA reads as TGCGCCAGCAGCCTCACTGTGCTACGGGAGGACCCCTACGAGCAGTACTTC. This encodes CASSLTVLREDPYEQYF.